This T cell receptor beta chain was obtained from a study of Graves' ophthalmopathy and Graves' hyperthyroidism. The authors amplified TCR beta CDR3 regions, and they did so from RNA transcripts for repertoire sequencing. After a first-round RT-PCR with HTBI primers, a second-round multiplex PCR was run. One entry per CDR3 protein, called by TCRdb with MiXCR from the multiplex PCR reads. In the table there are about 740,000 distinct CDR3 sequences, roughly 40% of which are singletons. Trimming took 7 bases from V and 2 from J, leaving 14 bases between them. CDR1 is SEHNR, CDR2 FQNEAQ, per germline (reference sequence). CDR3 length: 14 residues.

The chain combines TRBV7-9 with TRBJ1-1; D remains ambiguous. The receptor's source is an adult man with Graves' ophthalmopathy. What was sequenced was peripheral blood. CDR3 protein: CASTSISGNTEAFF. In DNA, the CDR3 is TGTGCCAGCACCTCGATATCGGGTAACACTGAAGCTTTCTTT.